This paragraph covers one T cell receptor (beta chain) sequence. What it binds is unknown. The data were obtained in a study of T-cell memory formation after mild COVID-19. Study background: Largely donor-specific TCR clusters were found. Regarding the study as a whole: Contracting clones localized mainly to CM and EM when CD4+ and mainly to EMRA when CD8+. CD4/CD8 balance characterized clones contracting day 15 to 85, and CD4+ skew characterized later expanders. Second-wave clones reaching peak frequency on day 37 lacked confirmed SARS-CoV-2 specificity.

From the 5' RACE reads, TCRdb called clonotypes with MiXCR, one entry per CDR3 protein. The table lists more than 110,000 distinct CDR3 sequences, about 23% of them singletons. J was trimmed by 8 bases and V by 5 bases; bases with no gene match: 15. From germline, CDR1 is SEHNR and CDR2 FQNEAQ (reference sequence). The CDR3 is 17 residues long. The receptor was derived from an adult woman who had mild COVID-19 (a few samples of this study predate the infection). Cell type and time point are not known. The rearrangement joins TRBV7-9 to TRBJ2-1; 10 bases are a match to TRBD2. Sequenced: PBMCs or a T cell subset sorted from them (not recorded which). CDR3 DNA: TGTGCCAGCAGCCGCGGCACTAGCGGGGACCTTTTGGATGAGCAGTTCTTC. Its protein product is CASSRGTSGDLLDEQFF.